This TCR beta chain stems from a study of CD8 T cells in ankylosing spondylitis. Germline values: CDR1 ENHRY, CDR2 SYGVKD. V was cut by 8 bases and J by 0 bases, with 14 bases left in between. The CDR3 is 16 residues long. This clonotype was recorded a few times. What it binds is unknown. General observations from the study: A motif in TCR beta, a set of eight or nine highly homologous variants, appeared characteristic of ankylosing spondylitis blood. Disease-associated clonotypes exhibited CD8+ identity and were relatively infrequent in peripheral blood. Earlier work had already found some motif variants in reactive arthritis synovial fluid and blood.

It was by quantitative 5'-RACE with molecular barcodes that TCR beta libraries were made. TCRdb used MiXCR to reprocess the 5' RACE reads, holding one entry per CDR3 protein. Of about 200,000 distinct CDR3 sequences in the sample, 20% to 30% were seen once. The sample consisted of blood, either unsorted or a sorted T cell fraction (not recorded which). This chain connects TRBV10-3 to TRBJ2-6; no clear D gene. The TCR originated in a male donor with ankylosing spondylitis or in good health (not recorded which). CDR3 sequence (DNA): TGTGCCATCGCAACCAGCAATCCCTCTGGGGCCAACGTCCTGACTTTC. It is translated as CAIATSNPSGANVLTF.